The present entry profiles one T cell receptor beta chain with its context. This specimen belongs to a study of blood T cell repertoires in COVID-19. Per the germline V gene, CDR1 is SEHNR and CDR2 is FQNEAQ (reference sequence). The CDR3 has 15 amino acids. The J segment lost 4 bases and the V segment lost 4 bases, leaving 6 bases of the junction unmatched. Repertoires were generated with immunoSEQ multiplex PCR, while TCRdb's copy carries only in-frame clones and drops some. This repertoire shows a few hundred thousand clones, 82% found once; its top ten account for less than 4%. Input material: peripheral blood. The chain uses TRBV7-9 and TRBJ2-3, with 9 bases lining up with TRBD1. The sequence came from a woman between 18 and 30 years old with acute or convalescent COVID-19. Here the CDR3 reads CASSSRDRAADTQYF. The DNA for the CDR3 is TGTGCCAGCAGCTCCCGGGACAGGGCCGCAGATACGCAGTATTTT.